This T cell receptor (beta chain) was profiled in a study of T cells in Graves' hyperthyroidism and ophthalmopathy. Study-level background: The authors collected peripheral blood at initial diagnosis, before any treatment.

This clonotype showed up just a few times. Unmatched junction bases numbered 18, after V lost 6 bases and J lost 7 bases. CDR1 is SEHNR, CDR2 FQNEAQ, per germline (reference sequence). The CDR3 has 17 residues. RNA transcripts served as the template for amplifying TCR beta CDR3 regions. With the HTBI primer set, the TCR CDR3 went through a first round of RT-PCR. TCRdb recomputed calls from the multiplex PCR reads with MiXCR, one row per CDR3 protein. This table holds hundreds of thousands of distinct CDR3 sequences, about a sixth found once. The sequenced sample was blood. This TCR was sampled from a woman aged 60-75 years with Graves' ophthalmopathy. The J gene is TRBJ2-1, the V gene TRBV7-9; 7 nucleotides align to TRBD2. CDR3 in DNA: TGTGCCAGCAGGTTTTTCGGGGGGAGAAATTCGAGGAATGAGCAGTTCTTC. Amino acids: CASRFFGGRNSRNEQFF.